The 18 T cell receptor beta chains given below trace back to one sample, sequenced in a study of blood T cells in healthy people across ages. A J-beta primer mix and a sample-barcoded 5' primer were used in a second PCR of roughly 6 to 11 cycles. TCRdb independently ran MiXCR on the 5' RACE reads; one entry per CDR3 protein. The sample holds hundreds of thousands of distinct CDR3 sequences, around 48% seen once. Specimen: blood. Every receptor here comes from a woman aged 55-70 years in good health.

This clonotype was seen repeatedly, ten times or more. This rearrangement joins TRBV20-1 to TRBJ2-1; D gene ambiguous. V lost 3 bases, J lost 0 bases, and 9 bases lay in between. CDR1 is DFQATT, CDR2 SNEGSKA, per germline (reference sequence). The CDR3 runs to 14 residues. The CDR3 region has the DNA TGCAGTGCTAGGTGGGGAAACTCCTACAATGAGCAGTTCTTC. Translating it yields CSARWGNSYNEQFF.

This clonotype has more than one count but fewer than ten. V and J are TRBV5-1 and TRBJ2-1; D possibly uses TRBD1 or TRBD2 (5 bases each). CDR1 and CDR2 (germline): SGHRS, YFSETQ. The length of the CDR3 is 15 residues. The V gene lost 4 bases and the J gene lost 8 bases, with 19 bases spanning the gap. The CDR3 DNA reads TGCGCCAGCAGCCCGGGACGAGCGGAGGTCGATGAGCAGTTCTTC. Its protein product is CASSPGRAEVDEQFF.

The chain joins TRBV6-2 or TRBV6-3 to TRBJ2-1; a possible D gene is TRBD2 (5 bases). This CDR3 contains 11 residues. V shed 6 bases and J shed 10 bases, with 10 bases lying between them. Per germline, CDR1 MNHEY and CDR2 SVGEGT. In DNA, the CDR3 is TGTGCCAGCAGCACCCGGAGGGAGCAGTTCTTC. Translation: CASSTRREQFF.

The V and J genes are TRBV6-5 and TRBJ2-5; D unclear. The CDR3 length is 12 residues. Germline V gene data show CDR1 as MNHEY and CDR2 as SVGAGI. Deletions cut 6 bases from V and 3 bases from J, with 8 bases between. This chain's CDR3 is CASRGFKETQYF. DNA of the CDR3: TGTGCCAGCAGGGGCTTCAAAGAGACCCAGTACTTC.

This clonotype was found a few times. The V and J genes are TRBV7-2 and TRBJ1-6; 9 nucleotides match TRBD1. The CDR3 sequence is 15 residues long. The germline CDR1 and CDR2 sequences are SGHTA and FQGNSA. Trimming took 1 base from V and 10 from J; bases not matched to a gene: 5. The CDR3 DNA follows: TGTGCCAGCAGCTTAGAGGGACAGGGAGAATCACCCCTCCACTTT. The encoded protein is CASSLEGQGESPLHF.

CDR3 sequence: CASSLEGGPTHEQFF. CDR3 coding DNA: TGCGCCAGCAGCTTGGAGGGAGGGCCTACCCATGAGCAGTTCTTC. The chain uses TRBV5-1 and TRBJ2-1; 7 bases are a match to TRBD2. V shed 0 bases, J shed 8 bases, and the junction held 8 bases outside the gene matches. CDR1 and CDR2 from the germline V gene are SGHRS and YFSETQ. The CDR3 consists of 15 residues. Filled out from reference TRBV5-1 and TRBJ2-1, the complete variable domain reads KAGVTQTPRYLIKTRGQQVTLSCSPISGHRSVSWYQQTPGQGLQFLFEYFSETQRNKGNFPGRFSGRQFSNSRSEMNVSTLELGDSALYLCASSLEGGPTHEQFFGPGTRLTVL.

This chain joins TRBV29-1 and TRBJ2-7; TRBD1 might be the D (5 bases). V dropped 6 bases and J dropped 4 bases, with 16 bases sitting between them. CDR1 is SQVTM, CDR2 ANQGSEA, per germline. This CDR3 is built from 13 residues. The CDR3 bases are TGCAGCGTGGCCAGGGAACCCCCTTACGAGCAGTACTTC. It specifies CSVAREPPYEQYF.

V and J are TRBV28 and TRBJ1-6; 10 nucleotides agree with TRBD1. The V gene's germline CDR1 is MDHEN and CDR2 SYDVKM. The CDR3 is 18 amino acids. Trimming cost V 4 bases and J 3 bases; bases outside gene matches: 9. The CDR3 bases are TGTGCCAGCAGTTCAGGGACAGGGGACGCCTTCTATAATTCACCCCTCCACTTT. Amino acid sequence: CASSSGTGDAFYNSPLHF.

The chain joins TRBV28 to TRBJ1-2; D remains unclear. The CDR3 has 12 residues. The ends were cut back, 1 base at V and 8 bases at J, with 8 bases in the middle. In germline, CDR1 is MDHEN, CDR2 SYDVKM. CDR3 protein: CASSLYVKGYTF. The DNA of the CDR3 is TGTGCCAGCAGTTTATATGTAAAAGGCTACACCTTC.

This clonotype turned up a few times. CDR3 sequence: CASSTTASGANVLTF. CDR3 sequence (DNA): TGCGCCAGCAGCACGACAGCGTCTGGGGCCAACGTCCTGACTTTC. The chain recombines TRBV5-1 with TRBJ2-6; tentative D call: TRBD1 (5 bases). Germline V gene sequence: CDR1 SGHRS, CDR2 YFSETQ. V was shortened by 4 bases and J by 1 base, with 9 bases between the two germline ends. CDR3 size: 15 residues.

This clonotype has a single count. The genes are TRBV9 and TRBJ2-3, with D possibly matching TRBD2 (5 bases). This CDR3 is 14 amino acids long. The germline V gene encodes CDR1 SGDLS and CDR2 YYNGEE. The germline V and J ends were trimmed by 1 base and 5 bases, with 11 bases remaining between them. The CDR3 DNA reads TGTGCCAGCAGCGTATCCGGGAAGTTAGATACGCAGTATTTT. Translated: CASSVSGKLDTQYF.

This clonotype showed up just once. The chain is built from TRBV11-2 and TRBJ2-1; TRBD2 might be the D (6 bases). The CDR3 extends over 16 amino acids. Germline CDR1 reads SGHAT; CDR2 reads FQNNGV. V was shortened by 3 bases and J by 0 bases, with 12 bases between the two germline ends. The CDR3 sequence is CASSFLATSSYNEQFF. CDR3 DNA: TGTGCCAGCAGCTTCCTAGCGACAAGCTCCTACAATGAGCAGTTCTTC.

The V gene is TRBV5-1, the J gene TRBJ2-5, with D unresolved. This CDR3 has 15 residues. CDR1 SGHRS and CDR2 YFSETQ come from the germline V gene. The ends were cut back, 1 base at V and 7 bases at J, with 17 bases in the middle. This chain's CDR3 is CASSLSASPEGTQYF. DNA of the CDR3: TGCGCCAGCAGCTTGTCTGCTTCGCCCGAAGGGACCCAGTACTTC.

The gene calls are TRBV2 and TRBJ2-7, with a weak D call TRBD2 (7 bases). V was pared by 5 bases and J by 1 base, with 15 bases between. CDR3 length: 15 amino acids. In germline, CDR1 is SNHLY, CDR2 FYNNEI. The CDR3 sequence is CASSPAGATSYEQYF. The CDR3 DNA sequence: TGTGCCAGCAGTCCGGCGGGGGCCACGTCCTACGAGCAGTACTTC.

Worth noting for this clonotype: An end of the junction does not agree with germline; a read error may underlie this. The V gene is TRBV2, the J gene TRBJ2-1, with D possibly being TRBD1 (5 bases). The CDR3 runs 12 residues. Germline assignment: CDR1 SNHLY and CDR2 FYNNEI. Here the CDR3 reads CASSFSDNKQFF. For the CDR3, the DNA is TGTGCCAGCAGCTTCTCGGACAATAAGCAGTTCTTC.

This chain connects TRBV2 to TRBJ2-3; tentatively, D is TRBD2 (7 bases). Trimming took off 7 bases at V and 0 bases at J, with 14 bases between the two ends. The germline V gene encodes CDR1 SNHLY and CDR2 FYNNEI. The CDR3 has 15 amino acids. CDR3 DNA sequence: TGTGCCAGCAAGGGGTCGGGGGGCAGCACAGATACGCAGTATTTT. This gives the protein CASKGSGGSTDTQYF.

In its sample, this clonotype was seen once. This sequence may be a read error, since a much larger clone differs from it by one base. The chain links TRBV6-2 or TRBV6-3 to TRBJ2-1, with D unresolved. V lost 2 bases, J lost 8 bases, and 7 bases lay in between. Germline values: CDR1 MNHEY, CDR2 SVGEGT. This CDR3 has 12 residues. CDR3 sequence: CASSYGYDEQFF. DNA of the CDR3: TGTGCCAGCAGTTACGGGTACGATGAGCAGTTCTTC.

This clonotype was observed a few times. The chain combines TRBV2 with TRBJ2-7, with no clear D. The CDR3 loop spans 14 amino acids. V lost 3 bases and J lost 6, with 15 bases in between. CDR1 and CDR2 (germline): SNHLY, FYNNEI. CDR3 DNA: TGTGCCAGCAGTGATACGCGGACCGTCGGCGAGCAGTACTTC. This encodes CASSDTRTVGEQYF.